The 8 T cell receptor beta chains presented below share a single source sample, sequenced in a study of blood T cells in healthy people across ages. Next came a second PCR, run for 7 to 11 cycles, which used a sample-barcoded 5' primer along with a J-beta primer mix. A single record per CDR3 protein comes from TCRdb applying MiXCR to the 5' RACE reads. The table includes about 570,000 distinct CDR3 sequences, 27% detected once. The sequenced material came from blood. These receptors came from a woman in her seventies in good health.

V usage is TRBV7-6 and J usage is TRBJ1-3; 8 bases line up with TRBD1. Germline V gene lookup returns CDR1 SGHVS and CDR2 FNYEAQ. V lost 5 bases to trimming and J lost 3 bases; unmatched junction nucleotides: 6. CDR3 length: 15 amino acids. CDR3 nucleotide sequence: TGTGCCAGCAGCAGTCAGGGGGCGCTTGGAAACACCATATATTTT. Translated: CASSSQGALGNTIYF. Looking up the rest from reference TRBV7-6 and TRBJ1-3 gives the full variable domain: GAGVSQSPRYKVTKRGQDVALRCDPISGHVSLYWYRQALGQGPEFLTYFNYEAQQDKSGLPNDRFSAERPEGSISTLTIQRTEQRDSAMYRCASSSQGALGNTIYFGEGSWLTVV.

This clonotype occurred many times. The chain joins TRBV7-2 to TRBJ1-3; D perhaps matches TRBD1 (6 bases). This CDR3 spans 15 amino acids. Germline V gene lookup returns CDR1 SGHTA and CDR2 FQGNSA. Between the trimmed V and J ends, which lost 5 bases and 2 bases, there was a span of 13 bases. This CDR3 is CASSDGTTAGNTIYF. CDR3 nucleotides: TGTGCCAGCAGCGATGGGACAACCGCTGGAAACACCATATATTTT.

This chain joins TRBV29-1 and TRBJ2-5, with D perhaps matching TRBD1 (6 bases). There are 13 residues in the CDR3. Trimming left V 7 bases short and J 0 bases short, with 12 bases between. CDR1 and CDR2 (germline): SQVTM, ANQGSEA. CDR3 DNA: TGCAGCGCAACCGGGACATACCAAGAGACCCAGTACTTC. It translates to CSATGTYQETQYF.

The J gene is TRBJ2-7, the V gene TRBV3-1; D is possibly TRBD2 (6 bases). V was cut by 0 bases and J by 6 bases, with 18 bases left in between. Germline assignment: CDR1 LGHDT and CDR2 YNNKEL (reference sequence). CDR3 size: 16 residues. CDR3 in amino acids: CASSQDCTGLGCEQYF. The CDR3 coding sequence is TGTGCCAGCAGCCAAGATTGTACGGGACTTGGATGCGAGCAGTACTTC.

In its sample, this clonotype was seen a few times. This sequence joins TRBV7-2 and TRBJ2-5; 9 bases map to TRBD1. TRBJ2-7 matches the DNA end more closely, so the J call is doubtful. This CDR3 has 15 residues. Looked up from germline, CDR1 is SGHTA and CDR2 is FQGNSA. CDR3 DNA sequence: TGTGCCAGCAGCACCACAGGGGGCGCAGGGTACGAGCAGTACTTC. The encoded protein is CASSTTGGAGYEQYF.

The chain uses TRBV5-1 and TRBJ2-5; D may be TRBD2 (6 bases). This CDR3 contains 14 residues. Germline V gene sequence: CDR1 SGHRS, CDR2 YFSETQ. V lost 5 bases and J lost 5, with 16 bases in between. The DNA for the CDR3 is TGCGCCAGCAGTCCGCGGGGTGCCGGGGAGACCCAGTACTTC. It codes for CASSPRGAGETQYF.

This clonotype was found a few times. Written as DNA, the CDR3 is TGTGCCAGCACGTACACCCAAGAGACCCAGTACTTC. Residues: CASTYTQETQYF. V gene TRBV2 combines with J gene TRBJ2-5, with unresolved D. Germline lookup yields CDR1 SNHLY and CDR2 FYNNEI. V lost 7 bases and J 1 base, leaving 7 bases between the germline ends. This CDR3 is built from 12 residues.

This clonotype has a handful of counts. V gene TRBV12-3 or TRBV12-4 combines with J gene TRBJ2-1; TRBD1 matches 8 bases. The CDR3 runs to 15 residues. After removal of 5 bases from V and 9 bases from J, the junction contained 12 bases not matched to a gene. As DNA, the CDR3 is TGTGCCAGCAGTCCCTTGGGCAGGGGGCGAGGTGAGCAGTTCTTC. Translation: CASSPLGRGRGEQFF.